This TCR beta chain appears in the sequencing data of a study of T cell clonality in common variable immunodeficiency (dated by TCRdb to the mid-2010s). With respect to this clone: The specificity of this receptor is unknown. The read falls 3 residues short of the CDR3 end, and the missing part is taken from the germline J gene.

CVID samples and control samples contributed equivalent amounts of genomic DNA as sequencing input. For every sample, a 60 bp segment covering the rearranged TCRbeta CDR3 region was amplified and then sequenced. The immunoSEQ assay, a bias-corrected multiplex PCR combined with high-throughput sequencing, was used to amplify TCRbeta. For the original study's pipeline: Every unique nucleotide sequence counted as a clone and was annotated with V, D and J genes, copy number and frequency. Sequences were labeled productive if in frame, and non-productive if out of frame or containing stop codons. As previously described, clonality was calculated on the basis of Shannon's entropy. Mean CDR3 Kyte-Doolittle hydropathy was derived from the predicted amino acid sequences of productive clones. Scaled V gene usage was hierarchically clustered using Manhattan distance and complete linkage with the R hclust function. Sharing of clones by CDR3 amino acid sequence was evaluated through resampling of 12 repertoires per group over 100 rounds. The repertoires were searched for around 75 published EBV-specific and 200 to 300 published CMV-specific TCRbeta sequences. Two CVID samples yielding fewer than 10,000 sequences were excluded from analysis, leaving under 50 CVID repertoires. Not all clones reach the TCRdb copy of this immuneACCESS table, which keeps in-frame sequences only. Checked studies attribute under half of the gap to unresolved V genes and leave the rest unexplained. That table gives V, J and clone size, and the DNA gave D and trimming. Across this sample, about 25,000 clones were tabulated and none appeared just once. The ten largest clones capture under 4.5% of the sample.

Standard criteria, namely reduction of serum IgG, IgA and/or IgM below the normal range together with specific antibody deficiency, were applied for the diagnosis of CVID. There were around 44 subjects in the CVID group (29 male and 15 or so female), ranging in age from about 9 to 65 years, with a mean age of 40. Predominantly Caucasian heritage was noted among both the CVID patients and the healthy controls. At the time of study participation, every CVID subject had been on replacement immunoglobulin therapy for at least one year. No CVID subject was ill or taking immunomodulatory or immunosuppressive medication when blood was collected. From each donor, 5 to 8 ml of heparinized peripheral whole blood was collected. TCRbeta CDR3 repertoires were sequenced from genomic DNA of adults with common variable immune deficiency (CVID) and healthy adult controls. Diluted blood was subjected to density centrifugation over Hypaque 1077 or Ficoll-Paque for isolation of peripheral blood mononuclear cells. Genomic DNA was obtained from unsorted mononuclear cells using either Qiagen column purification or a centrifugation-based method.

Study-level results and caveats: CVID TCRbeta sequences reportedly showed fewer deletions and N-nucleotide insertions and lacked highly modified clones with 13 or more V deletions. According to the authors, figuring out what caused the increased clonality in CVID would require sequencing the repertoires of T cell subpopulations. Correlations of repertoire features with clinical complications were constrained by heterogeneity among patients within the CVID cohort. Even though DNA input was equal, the average per sample came to 80,000 to 100,000 unique sequences for controls compared with 25,000 to 40,000 for CVID samples. Fewer TCRbeta clones were shared among CVID subjects than among healthy controls (p < 0.0001). TCRbeta clonality was higher in CVID subjects than in healthy controls (t-test p = 0.018), and the increase was most characteristic of about a third of subjects.

Trimming accounts for 1 base at V and 1 base at J, while the number of junction bases matched to no gene is 3. The CDR3 runs 16 residues from the cysteine to the phenylalanine. The CDR3 was read in part: 39 bases, with the frame set at base 1. The germline V gene (reference sequence) sets CDR1 to DFQATT and CDR2 to SNEGSKA. The sample comprised peripheral blood mononuclear cells. The sequence came from a human donor with common variable immunodeficiency. This chain joins TRBV20-1 to TRBJ1-6; 8 of the junction bases match TRBD1. CDR3 loop: CSARGDRGSYNSPLHF. The DNA read from the CDR3 is TGCAGTGCTAGAGGAGACAGGGGATCCTATAATTCACCC.